This TCR beta chain was found in a study of T cells after yellow fever vaccination. The overall study: Preparation used SMART-Seq v4 Ultra Low Input for the low-cell-number fractions.

TCRdb itself ran the 5' RACE reads through MiXCR, one entry per CDR3 protein. In the table there are approximately 260,000 distinct CDR3 sequences, about 5.2% of which are singletons. At least ten counts were recorded for this clonotype. V lost 2 bases, J lost 8 bases, and 5 bases stayed unmatched. This CDR3 spans 15 amino acids. Per germline, CDR1 GTSNPN and CDR2 SVGIG (reference sequence). The rearrangement uses TRBV30 and TRBJ2-1; TRBD2 matches at 14 bases. Sequencing used CD4+ T cells sorted from PBMCs, obtained on the day of the yellow fever booster vaccination. This TCR was sampled from a man between 18 and 35 years old who received the YFV17D yellow fever vaccine. The CDR3: CAWSTGLAGVDEQFF. The CDR3 region has the DNA TGTGCCTGGAGTACGGGACTAGCGGGGGTAGATGAGCAGTTCTTC. Variable domain in full (rest from reference TRBV30 and TRBJ2-1): SQTIHQWPATLVQPVGSPLSLECTVEGTSNPNLYWYRQAAGRGLQLLFYSVGIGQISSEVPQNLSASRPQDRQFILSSKKLLLSDSGFYLCAWSTGLAGVDEQFFGPGTRLTVL.